The present TCR beta chain was sequenced within a study of blood T cell repertoires in COVID-19. Study-level information: Samples representing acute and convalescent COVID-19 were sourced from the United States, Italy and Spain.

Germline V gene sequence: CDR1 MGHRA, CDR2 YSYEKL. The length of the CDR3 is 15 residues. The junction had 2 bases not matched to a gene; V was cut back by 2 bases and J by 1 base. Using immunoSEQ multiplex PCR, the repertoire was profiled, and TCRdb retains in-frame clones only, with some absent. The sample includes tens of thousands of clones, about 80% seen only once; the top ten take less than 25%. The sequence derives from a man of 80 years or more with active or convalescent COVID-19. V and J are TRBV4-1 and TRBJ2-7, with TRBD1 matching 10 bases. Material: peripheral blood. CDR3 residues: CASSQSGQGSYEQYF. In nucleotides, the CDR3 is TGCGCCAGCAGCCAATCGGGACAGGGGTCCTACGAGCAGTACTTC.